This T cell receptor (beta chain) derives from a study of Graves' ophthalmopathy and Graves' hyperthyroidism. CDR1 and CDR2 from the germline V gene are ENHRY and SYGVKD. The CDR3 is made up of 14 amino acids. Investigators amplified TCR beta CDR3 regions from RNA transcripts. HTBI primers were employed in first-round RT-PCR, then a second-round multiplex PCR followed. TCRdb processed the multiplex PCR reads anew with MiXCR; each CDR3 protein has one entry. The sample contains around 1.1 million distinct CDR3 sequences, about 40% of which appear only once. For this clonotype: One base away lies a much larger clone, so this may be a sequencing read error.

Material: peripheral blood or thyroid tissue (not recorded which). This chain connects TRBV10-3 to TRBJ1-2; the D is unclear. The TCR sequence derives from an adult man with Graves' hyperthyroidism. CDR3 nucleotide sequence: TGTGCCATCAGTGAGTCTTTAGACCTCTATGGCTACGCCTTC. Translation gives CAISESLDLYGYAF.